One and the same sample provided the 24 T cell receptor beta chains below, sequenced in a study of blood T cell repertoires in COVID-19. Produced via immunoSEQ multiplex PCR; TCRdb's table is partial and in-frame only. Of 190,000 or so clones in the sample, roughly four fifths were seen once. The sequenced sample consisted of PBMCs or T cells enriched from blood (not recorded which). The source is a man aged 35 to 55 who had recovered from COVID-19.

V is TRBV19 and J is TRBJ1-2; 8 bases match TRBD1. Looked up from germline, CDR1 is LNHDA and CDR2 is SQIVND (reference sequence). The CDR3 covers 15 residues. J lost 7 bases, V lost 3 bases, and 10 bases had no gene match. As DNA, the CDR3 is TGTGCCAGTAGTATTCCTCAGGGGGCGCGGCGTGGCTACACCTTC. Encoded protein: CASSIPQGARRGYTF.

CDR3 protein: CASRGLAGPTDTQYF. The DNA for the CDR3 is TGTGCCAGCAGAGGACTAGCGGGACCCACAGATACGCAGTATTTT. The chain uses TRBV25-1 and TRBJ2-3; 12 positions agree with TRBD2. Germline loops: CDR1 MGHDK, CDR2 SYGVNS. The CDR3 contains 15 residues. The trim removed 6 bases at V and 2 bases at J, leaving 3 bases unmatched. Based on the CDR3 plus reference TRBV25-1 and TRBJ2-3, the full variable domain is EADIYQTPRYLVIGTGKKITLECSQTMGHDKMYWYQQDPGMELHLIHYSYGVNSTEKGDLSSESTVSRIRTEHFPLTLESARPSHTSQYLCASRGLAGPTDTQYFGPGTRLTVL.

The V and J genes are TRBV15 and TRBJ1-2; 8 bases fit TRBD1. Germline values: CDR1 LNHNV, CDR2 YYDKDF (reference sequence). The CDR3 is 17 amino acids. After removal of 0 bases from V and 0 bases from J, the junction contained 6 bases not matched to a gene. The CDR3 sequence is CATSRDRSGGANYGYTF. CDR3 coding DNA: TGTGCCACCAGCAGAGATCGGTCAGGGGGCGCTAACTATGGCTACACCTTC.

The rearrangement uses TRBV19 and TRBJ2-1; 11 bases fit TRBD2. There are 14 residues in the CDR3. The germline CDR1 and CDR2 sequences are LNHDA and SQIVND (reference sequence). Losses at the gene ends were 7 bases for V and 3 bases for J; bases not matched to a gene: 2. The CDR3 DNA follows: TGTGCCAGTAAAGGACTAGCGGGCTACAATGAGCAGTTCTTC. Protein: CASKGLAGYNEQFF.

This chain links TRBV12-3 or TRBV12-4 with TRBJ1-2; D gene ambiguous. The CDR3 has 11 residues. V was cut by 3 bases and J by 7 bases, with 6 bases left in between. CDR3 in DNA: TGTGCCAGCAGTTTCCGTCGTGGCTACACCTTC. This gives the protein CASSFRRGYTF.

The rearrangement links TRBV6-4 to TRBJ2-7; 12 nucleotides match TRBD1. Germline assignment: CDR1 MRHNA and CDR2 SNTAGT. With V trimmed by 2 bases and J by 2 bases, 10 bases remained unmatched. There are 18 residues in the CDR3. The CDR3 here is CASSDPRDRGQRAYEQYV. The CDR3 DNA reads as TGTGCCAGCAGTGACCCCCGGGACAGGGGGCAGAGGGCCTACGAGCAGTACGTC.

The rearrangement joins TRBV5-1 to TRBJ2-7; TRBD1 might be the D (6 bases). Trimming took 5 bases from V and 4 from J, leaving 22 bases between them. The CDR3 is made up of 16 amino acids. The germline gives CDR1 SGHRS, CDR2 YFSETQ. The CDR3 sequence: CASRPVTGSSGYEQYF. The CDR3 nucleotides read TGCGCCAGCAGGCCCGTTACAGGGTCATCCGGTTACGAGCAGTACTTC. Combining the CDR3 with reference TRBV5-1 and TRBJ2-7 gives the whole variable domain KAGVTQTPRYLIKTRGQQVTLSCSPISGHRSVSWYQQTPGQGLQFLFEYFSETQRNKGNFPGRFSGRQFSNSRSEMNVSTLELGDSALYLCASRPVTGSSGYEQYFGPGTRLTVT.

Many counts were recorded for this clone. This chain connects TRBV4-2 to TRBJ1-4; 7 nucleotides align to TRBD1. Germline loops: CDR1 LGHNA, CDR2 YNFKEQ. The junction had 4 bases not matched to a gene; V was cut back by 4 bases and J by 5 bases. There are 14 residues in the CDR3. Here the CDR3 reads CASSPGGINEKLFF. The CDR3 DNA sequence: TGTGCCAGCAGCCCAGGGGGTATAAATGAAAAACTGTTTTTT.

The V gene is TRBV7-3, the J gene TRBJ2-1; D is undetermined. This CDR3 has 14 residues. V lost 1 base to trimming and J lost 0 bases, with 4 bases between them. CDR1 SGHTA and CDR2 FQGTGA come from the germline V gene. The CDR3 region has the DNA TGTGCCAGCAGCTTAAGCGACTCCTACAATGAGCAGTTCTTC. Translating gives CASSLSDSYNEQFF.

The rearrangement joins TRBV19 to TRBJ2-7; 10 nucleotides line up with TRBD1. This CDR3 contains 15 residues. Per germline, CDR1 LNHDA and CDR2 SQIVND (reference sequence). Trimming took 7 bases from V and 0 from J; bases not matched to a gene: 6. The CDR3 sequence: CASKYGTGASYEQYF. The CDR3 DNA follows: TGTGCCAGTAAATACGGGACAGGGGCCTCCTACGAGCAGTACTTC.

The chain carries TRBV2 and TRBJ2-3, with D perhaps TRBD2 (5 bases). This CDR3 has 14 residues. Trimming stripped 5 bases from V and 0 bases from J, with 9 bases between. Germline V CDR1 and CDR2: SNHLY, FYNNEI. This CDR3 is CASSSGASTDTQYF. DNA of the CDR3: TGTGCCAGCAGTAGCGGAGCCAGCACAGATACGCAGTATTTT. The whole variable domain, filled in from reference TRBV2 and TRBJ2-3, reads EPEVTQTPSHQVTQMGQEVILRCVPISNHLYFYWYRQILGQKVEFLVSFYNNEISEKSEIFDDQFSVERPDGSNFTLKIRSTKLEDSAMYFCASSSGASTDTQYFGPGTRLTVL.

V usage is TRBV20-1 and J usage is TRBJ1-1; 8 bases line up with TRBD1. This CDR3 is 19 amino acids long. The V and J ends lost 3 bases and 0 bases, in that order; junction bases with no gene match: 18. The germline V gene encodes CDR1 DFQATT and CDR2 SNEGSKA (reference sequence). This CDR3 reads CSASIRGQGSLDMNTEAFF. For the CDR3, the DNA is TGCAGTGCTAGTATCCGTGGACAGGGCTCCTTGGATATGAACACTGAAGCTTTCTTT.

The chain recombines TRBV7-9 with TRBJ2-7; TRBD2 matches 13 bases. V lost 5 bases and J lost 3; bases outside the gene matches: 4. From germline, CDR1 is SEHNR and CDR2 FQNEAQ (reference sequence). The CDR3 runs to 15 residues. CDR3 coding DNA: TGTGCCAGCAGCACGGGACTAGCGGGAATCTACGAGCAGTACTTC. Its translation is CASSTGLAGIYEQYF.

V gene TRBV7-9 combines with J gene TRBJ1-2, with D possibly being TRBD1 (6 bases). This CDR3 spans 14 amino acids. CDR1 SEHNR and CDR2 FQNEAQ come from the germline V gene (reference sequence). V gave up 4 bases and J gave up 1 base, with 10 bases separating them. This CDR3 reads CASSSQGSNYGYTF. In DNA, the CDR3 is TGTGCCAGCAGCTCGCAGGGGAGTAACTATGGCTACACCTTC.

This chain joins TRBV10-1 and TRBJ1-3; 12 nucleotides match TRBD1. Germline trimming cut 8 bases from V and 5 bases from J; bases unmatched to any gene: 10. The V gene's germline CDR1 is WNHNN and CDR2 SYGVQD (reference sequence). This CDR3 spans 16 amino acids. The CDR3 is CASSAGTGGRRNTIYF. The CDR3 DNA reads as TGCGCCAGCTCAGCCGGGACAGGGGGCAGAAGAAACACCATATATTTT.

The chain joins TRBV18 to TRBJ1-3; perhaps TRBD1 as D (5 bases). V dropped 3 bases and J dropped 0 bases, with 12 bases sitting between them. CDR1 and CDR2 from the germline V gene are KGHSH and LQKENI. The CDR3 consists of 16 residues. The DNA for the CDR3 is TGTGCCAGCTCACCGGGAGGGGAAGGCTCTGGAAACACCATATATTTT. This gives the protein CASSPGGEGSGNTIYF.

The CDR3 protein is CASSSSGAGAYEQYF. In nucleotides, the CDR3 is TGTGCCAGCAGTTCCTCCGGAGCGGGAGCCTACGAGCAGTACTTC. This chain joins TRBV6-2 or TRBV6-3 and TRBJ2-7; 8 nucleotides line up with TRBD2. This CDR3 contains 15 residues. Germline CDR1 and CDR2: MNHEY and SVGEGT. J was trimmed by 2 bases and V by 4 bases; bases with no gene match: 7.

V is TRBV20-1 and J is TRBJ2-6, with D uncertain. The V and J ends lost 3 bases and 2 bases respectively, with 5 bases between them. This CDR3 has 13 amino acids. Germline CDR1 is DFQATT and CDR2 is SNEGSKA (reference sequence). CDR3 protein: CSASSTGANVLTF. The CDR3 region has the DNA TGCAGTGCTAGTAGCACTGGGGCCAACGTCCTGACTTTC.

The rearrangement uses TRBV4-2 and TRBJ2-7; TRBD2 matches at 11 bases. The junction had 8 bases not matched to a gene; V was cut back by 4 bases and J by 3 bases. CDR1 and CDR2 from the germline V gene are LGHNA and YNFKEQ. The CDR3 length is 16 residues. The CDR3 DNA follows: TGTGCCAGCAGCCCCCGGGCTAGCGGGAGGAGCTACGAGCAGTACTTC. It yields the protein CASSPRASGRSYEQYF.

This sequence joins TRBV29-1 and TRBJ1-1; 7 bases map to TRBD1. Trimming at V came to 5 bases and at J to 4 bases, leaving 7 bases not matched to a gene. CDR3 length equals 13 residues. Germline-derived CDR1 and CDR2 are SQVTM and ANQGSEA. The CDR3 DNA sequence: TGCAGCGTTACCCCCGGGACAGCCACTGAAGCTTTCTTT. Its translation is CSVTPGTATEAFF.

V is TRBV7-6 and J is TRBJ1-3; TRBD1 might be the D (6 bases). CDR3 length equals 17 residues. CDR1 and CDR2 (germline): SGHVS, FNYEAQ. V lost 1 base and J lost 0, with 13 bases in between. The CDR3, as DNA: TGTGCCAGCAGCTTAGAAGCAGGGGTCAGCTCTGGAAACACCATATATTTT. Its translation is CASSLEAGVSSGNTIYF.

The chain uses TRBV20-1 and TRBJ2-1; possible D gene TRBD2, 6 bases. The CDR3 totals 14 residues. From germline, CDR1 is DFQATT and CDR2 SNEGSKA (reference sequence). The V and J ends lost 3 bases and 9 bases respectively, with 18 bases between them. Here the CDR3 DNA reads TGCAGTGCTAGTTGGAGTAGGGAGGTTAGTGAGCAGTTCTTC. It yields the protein CSASWSREVSEQFF.

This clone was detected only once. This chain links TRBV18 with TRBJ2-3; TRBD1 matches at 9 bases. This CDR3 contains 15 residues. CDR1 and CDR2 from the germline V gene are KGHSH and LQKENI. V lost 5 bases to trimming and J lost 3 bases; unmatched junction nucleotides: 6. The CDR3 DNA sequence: TGTGCCAGCTCAAAAAGAGGACAGGGGACAGATACGCAGTATTTT. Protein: CASSKRGQGTDTQYF.

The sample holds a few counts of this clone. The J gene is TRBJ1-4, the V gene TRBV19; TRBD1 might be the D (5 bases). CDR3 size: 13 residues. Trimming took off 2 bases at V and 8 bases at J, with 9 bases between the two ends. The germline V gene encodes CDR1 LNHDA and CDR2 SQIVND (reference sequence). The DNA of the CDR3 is TGTGCCAGTAGTATATGGGGGGGAGAAAAACTGTTTTTT. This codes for CASSIWGGEKLFF.